The sequence of this TCR beta chain was determined in a study of radiotherapy plus CTLA-4 blockade in lung cancer. Turning to the study itself: Among patients, roughly 17% showed objective responses, and approximately 29% had disease control. Study-wide results and caveats: After treatment with radiotherapy plus ipilimumab, TCR clones that came from the tumor expanded in blood. Reportedly, early blood T cell clone dynamics best predicted response, with interferon-beta.

Remarks on this clone: Its target is not known.

Clones were sequenced by immunoSEQ multiplex PCR, and TCRdb holds only the in-frame ones, with some missing. Found here are some 50,000 clones, around 85% of them singletons; the top ten hold 3.2%. Source: peripheral blood, taken from a patient treated with radiotherapy plus ipilimumab. The TCR sequence derives from a human donor with non-small cell lung cancer who had a partial response to radiotherapy plus ipilimumab.

The CDR3 here is CASSIKWTGGVTLHF. CDR3 bases: TGTGCCAGCAGTATAAAGTGGACAGGGGGCGTCACCCTCCACTTT. This chain joins TRBV27 and TRBJ1-6; 11 bases fit TRBD1. This CDR3 has 15 residues. The germline gives CDR1 MNHEY, CDR2 SMNVEV (reference sequence). Trimming took 5 bases from V and 14 from J; bases not matched to a gene: 11.